Below, 8 T cell receptor beta chains from the same sample are listed, as sequenced in a study of T cells in Graves' hyperthyroidism and ophthalmopathy. Amplified TCR beta CDR3 regions came from RNA transcripts. HTBI primers were the set used in a first-round RT-PCR of the TCR CDR3. TCRdb called the multiplex PCR reads again in MiXCR, with one record for every CDR3 protein. The top ten hold 8% to 9% of the sample, which has 800,000 or so distinct CDR3 sequences, more than 30% seen once. The source material was blood. The origin of the receptors is a man younger than 35 with Graves' hyperthyroidism.

Ten or more counts support this clonotype. In DNA form, the CDR3 reads TGTGCCAGCAGCCTGTACGGGGACAGGAAAGAGACCCAGTACTTC. It encodes CASSLYGDRKETQYF. The chain is built from TRBV7-8 and TRBJ2-5, with 8 bases matching TRBD1. CDR1 SGHVS and CDR2 FQNEAQ come from the germline V gene. The CDR3 has 15 amino acids. Losses at the gene ends were 5 bases for V and 3 bases for J; bases not matched to a gene: 8.

The CDR3 spells CAGGVSYEQYF. For the CDR3, the DNA is TGTGCCGGGGGTGTCTCCTACGAGCAGTACTTC. The gene calls are TRBV6-5 and TRBJ2-7; D could derive from TRBD1 or TRBD2 (5 bases each). The V gene's germline CDR1 is MNHEY and CDR2 SVGAGI. The ends were cut back, 11 bases at V and 0 bases at J, with 8 bases in the middle. CDR3 length: 11 residues.

This clonotype was counted between two and nine times. The gene calls are TRBV6-5 and TRBJ2-7; TRBD2 matches 7 bases. The junction had 8 bases not matched to a gene; V was cut back by 6 bases and J by 3 bases. Germline CDR1 and CDR2: MNHEY and SVGAGI. This CDR3 region has 14 residues. The DNA of the CDR3 is TGTGCCAGCAGCCCATCTAGCGGCTACTACGAGCAGTACTTC. It specifies CASSPSSGYYEQYF.

The V call is TRBV29-1, the J call TRBJ2-5; D tentatively reads TRBD1 or TRBD2 (5 bases each). CDR3 length equals 13 residues. The V and J ends lost 3 bases and 9 bases respectively, with 17 bases between them. Germline V gives CDR1 SQVTM, CDR2 ANQGSEA. The DNA of the CDR3 is TGCAGCGTTGACCCGGGGACGGGTCAGCCCCAGTACTTC. Its protein is CSVDPGTGQPQYF.

This clonotype was seen a few times. The V and J genes are TRBV7-8 and TRBJ2-5; 9 bases map to TRBD2. With 5 bases clipped from V and 1 base from J, the junction kept 5 bases outside the gene matches. CDR3 length: 15 residues. Germline V gene data show CDR1 as SGHVS and CDR2 as FQNEAQ. CDR3 sequence reads: CASSQLAGAQETQYF. CDR3 nucleotides: TGTGCCAGCAGCCAATTAGCGGGGGCCCAAGAGACCCAGTACTTC. Filled out from reference TRBV7-8 and TRBJ2-5, the complete variable domain reads GAGVSQSPRYKVAKRGQDVALRCDPISGHVSLFWYQQALGQGPEFLTYFQNEAQLDKSGLPSDRFFAERPEGSVSTLKIQRTQQEDSAVYLCASSQLAGAQETQYFGPGTRLLVL.

Only a few counts were recorded for this clonotype. V usage is TRBV5-1 and J usage is TRBJ1-1; 8 nucleotides match TRBD1. The CDR3 totals 15 residues. Germline CDR1 is SGHRS and CDR2 is YFSETQ. Germline trimming cut 2 bases from V and 5 bases from J; bases unmatched to any gene: 8. CDR3 protein: CASSFSQDRVTEAFF. The CDR3 DNA follows: TGCGCCAGCAGCTTCAGCCAGGACAGGGTAACTGAAGCTTTCTTT.

Turning to this clonotype: Given a much more abundant clone one base away, this may be a read error. The chain recombines TRBV10-3 with TRBJ2-5; D perhaps matches TRBD1 (6 bases). This CDR3 comprises 14 residues. Germline loops: CDR1 ENHRY, CDR2 SYGVKD. The DNA of the CDR3 is TGTGCCATCGGTGAGTCCGGACAGAGAGAGACCCAGTACTTC. The encoded protein is CAIGESGQRETQYF.

The V call is TRBV10-3, the J call TRBJ2-7; the D gene is possibly TRBD2 (5 bases). The V end lost 10 bases, the J end lost 2 bases, and 18 bases lay between the germline ends. CDR3 length: 14 residues. Germline V gene sequence: CDR1 ENHRY, CDR2 SYGVKD. CDR3 loop: CASKRRAGAYEQYF. CDR3 DNA sequence: TGTGCCAGCAAAAGACGGGCCGGGGCCTACGAGCAGTACTTC.